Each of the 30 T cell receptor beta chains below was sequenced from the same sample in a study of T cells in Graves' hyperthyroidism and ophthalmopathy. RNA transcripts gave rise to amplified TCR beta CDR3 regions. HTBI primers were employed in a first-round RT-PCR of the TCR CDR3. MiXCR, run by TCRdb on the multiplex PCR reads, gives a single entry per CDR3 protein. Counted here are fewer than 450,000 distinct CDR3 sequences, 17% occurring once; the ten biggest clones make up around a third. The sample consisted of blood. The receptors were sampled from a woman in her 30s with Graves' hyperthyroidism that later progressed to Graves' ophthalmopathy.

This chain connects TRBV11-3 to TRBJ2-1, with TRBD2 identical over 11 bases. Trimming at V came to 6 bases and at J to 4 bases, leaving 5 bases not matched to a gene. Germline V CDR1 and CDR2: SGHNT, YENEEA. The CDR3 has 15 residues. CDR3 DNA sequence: TGTGCCAGCAGGGGAACTAGCGGGAGATACAATGAGCAGTTCTTC. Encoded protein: CASRGTSGRYNEQFF.

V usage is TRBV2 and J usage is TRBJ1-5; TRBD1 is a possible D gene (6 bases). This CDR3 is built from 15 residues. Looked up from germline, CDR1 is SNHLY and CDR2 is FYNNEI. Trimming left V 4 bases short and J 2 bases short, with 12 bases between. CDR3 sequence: CASSGGGGGNQPQHF. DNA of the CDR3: TGTGCCAGCAGTGGAGGAGGGGGAGGCAATCAGCCCCAGCATTTT.

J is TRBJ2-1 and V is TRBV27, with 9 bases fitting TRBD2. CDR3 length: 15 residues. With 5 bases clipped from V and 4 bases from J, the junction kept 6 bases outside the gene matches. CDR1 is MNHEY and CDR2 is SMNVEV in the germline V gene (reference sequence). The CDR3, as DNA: TGTGCCAGCAGTCCTCTAGCGGGGACTTACAATGAGCAGTTCTTC. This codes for CASSPLAGTYNEQFF.

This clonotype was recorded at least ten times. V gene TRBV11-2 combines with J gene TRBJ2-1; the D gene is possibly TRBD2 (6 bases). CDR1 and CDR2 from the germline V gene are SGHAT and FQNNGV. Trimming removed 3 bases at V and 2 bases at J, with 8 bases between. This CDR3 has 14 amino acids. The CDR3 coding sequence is TGTGCCAGCAGCTTCGGGGGAACCTACAATGAGCAGTTCTTC. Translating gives CASSFGGTYNEQFF.

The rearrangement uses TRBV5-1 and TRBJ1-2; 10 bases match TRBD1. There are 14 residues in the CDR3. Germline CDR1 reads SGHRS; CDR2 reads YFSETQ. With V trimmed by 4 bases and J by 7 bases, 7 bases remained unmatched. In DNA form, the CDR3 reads TGCGCCAGCAGCAGACAGGGGGCTAGTGGTGGCTACACCTTC. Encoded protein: CASSRQGASGGYTF.

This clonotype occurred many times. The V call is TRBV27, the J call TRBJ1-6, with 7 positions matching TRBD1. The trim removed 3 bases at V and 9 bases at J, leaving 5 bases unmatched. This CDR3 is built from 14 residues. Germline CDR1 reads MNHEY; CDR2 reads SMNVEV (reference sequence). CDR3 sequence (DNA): TGTGCCAGCAGTTTCTGGGCAGGGGGTTCACCCCTCCACTTT. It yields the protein CASSFWAGGSPLHF.

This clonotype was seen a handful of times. CDR3 DNA: TGTGCCAGCAGCTGGGAGACAGGGCGAACGAACACCGGGGAGCTGTTTTTT. Its protein product is CASSWETGRTNTGELFF. J is TRBJ2-2 and V is TRBV7-9, with TRBD1 matching 7 bases. The CDR3 contains 17 residues. From germline, CDR1 is SEHNR and CDR2 FQNEAQ (reference sequence). J gave up 0 bases and V 4 bases, and 8 bases lay outside the gene matches.

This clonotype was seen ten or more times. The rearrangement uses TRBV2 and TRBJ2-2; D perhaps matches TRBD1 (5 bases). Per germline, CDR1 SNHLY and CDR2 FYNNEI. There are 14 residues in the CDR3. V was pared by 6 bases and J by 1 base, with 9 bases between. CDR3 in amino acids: CASSYTGNTGELFF. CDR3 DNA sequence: TGTGCCAGCAGCTACACAGGGAACACCGGGGAGCTGTTTTTT.

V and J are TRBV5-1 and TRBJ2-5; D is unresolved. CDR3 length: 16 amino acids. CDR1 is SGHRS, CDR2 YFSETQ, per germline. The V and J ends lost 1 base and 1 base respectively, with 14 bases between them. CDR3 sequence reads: CASSLMGMFGQETQYF. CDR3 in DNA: TGCGCCAGCAGCTTGATGGGGATGTTTGGCCAAGAGACCCAGTACTTC.

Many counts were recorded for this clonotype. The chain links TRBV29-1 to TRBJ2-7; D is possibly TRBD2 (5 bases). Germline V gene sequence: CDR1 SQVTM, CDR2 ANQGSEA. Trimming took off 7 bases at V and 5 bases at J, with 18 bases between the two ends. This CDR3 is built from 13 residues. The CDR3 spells CSAETTTSDEQYF. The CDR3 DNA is TGCAGCGCAGAGACGACTACCTCGGACGAGCAGTACTTC.

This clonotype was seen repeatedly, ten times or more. CDR3 protein: CASSLSRLHEQYF. The CDR3 DNA follows: TGTGCCAGCAGTTTATCGAGACTCCACGAGCAGTACTTC. The chain combines TRBV27 with TRBJ2-7; D gene ambiguous. Germline lookup yields CDR1 MNHEY and CDR2 SMNVEV (reference sequence). V was cut by 0 bases and J by 5 bases, with 8 bases left in between. CDR3 length: 13 amino acids.

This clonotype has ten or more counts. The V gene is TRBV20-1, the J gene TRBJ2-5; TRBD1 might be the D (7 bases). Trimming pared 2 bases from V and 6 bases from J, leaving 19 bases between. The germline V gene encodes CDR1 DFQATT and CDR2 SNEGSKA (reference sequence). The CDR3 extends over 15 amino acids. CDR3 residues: CSARSTGLGGQTQYF. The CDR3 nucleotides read TGCAGTGCTAGATCGACAGGGCTGGGAGGACAGACCCAGTACTTC.

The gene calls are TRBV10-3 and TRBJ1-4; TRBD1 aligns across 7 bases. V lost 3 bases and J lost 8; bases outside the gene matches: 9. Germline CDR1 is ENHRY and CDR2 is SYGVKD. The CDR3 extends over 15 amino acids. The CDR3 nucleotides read TGTGCCATCAGTGAAACAGGGGACCGACACGAAAAACTGTTTTTT. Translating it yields CAISETGDRHEKLFF.

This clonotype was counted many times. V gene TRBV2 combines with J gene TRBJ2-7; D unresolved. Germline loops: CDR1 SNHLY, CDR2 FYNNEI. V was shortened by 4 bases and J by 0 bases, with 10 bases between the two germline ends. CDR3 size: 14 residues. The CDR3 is CASSVPASSYEQYF. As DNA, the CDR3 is TGTGCCAGCAGTGTTCCAGCGAGCTCCTACGAGCAGTACTTC.

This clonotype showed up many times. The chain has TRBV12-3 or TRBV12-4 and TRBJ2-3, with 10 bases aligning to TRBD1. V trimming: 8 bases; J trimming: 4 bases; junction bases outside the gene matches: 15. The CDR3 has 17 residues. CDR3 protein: CASSESRGTGAPDTQYF. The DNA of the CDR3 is TGTGCCAGCTCGGAATCCCGCGGGACAGGGGCTCCAGATACGCAGTATTTT.

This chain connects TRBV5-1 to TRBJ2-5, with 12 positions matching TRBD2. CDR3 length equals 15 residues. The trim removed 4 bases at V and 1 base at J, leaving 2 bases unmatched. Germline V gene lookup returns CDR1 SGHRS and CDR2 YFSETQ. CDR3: CASSGGLAGQETQYF. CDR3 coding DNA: TGCGCCAGCAGCGGGGGACTAGCGGGCCAAGAGACCCAGTACTTC.

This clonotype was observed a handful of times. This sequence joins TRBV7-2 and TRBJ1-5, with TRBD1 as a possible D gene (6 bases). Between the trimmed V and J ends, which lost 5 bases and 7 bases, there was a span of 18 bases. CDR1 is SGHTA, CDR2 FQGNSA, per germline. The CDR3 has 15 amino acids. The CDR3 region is CASSLDRTVGQPQHF. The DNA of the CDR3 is TGTGCCAGCAGCCTAGATCGGACAGTCGGCCAGCCCCAGCATTTT.

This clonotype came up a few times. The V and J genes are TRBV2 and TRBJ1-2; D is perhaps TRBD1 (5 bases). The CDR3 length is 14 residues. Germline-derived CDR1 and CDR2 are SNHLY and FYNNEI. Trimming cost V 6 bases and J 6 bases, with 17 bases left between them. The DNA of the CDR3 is TGTGCCAGCAGCATGAGGGCAGGGATTGATGGCTACACCTTC. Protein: CASSMRAGIDGYTF.

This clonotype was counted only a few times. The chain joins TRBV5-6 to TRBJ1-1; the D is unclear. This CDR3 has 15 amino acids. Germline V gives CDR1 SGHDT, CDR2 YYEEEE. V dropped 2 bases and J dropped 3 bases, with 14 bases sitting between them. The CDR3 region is CASSLLGRRDTEAFF. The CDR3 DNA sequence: TGTGCCAGCAGCTTATTGGGCAGAAGGGACACTGAAGCTTTCTTT.

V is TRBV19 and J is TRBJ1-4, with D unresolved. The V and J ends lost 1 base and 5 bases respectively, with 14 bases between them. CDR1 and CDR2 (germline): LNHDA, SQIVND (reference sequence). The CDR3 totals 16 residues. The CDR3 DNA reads TGTGCCAGTAGTATAGTCAATACAGCCTACAATGAAAAACTGTTTTTT. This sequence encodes CASSIVNTAYNEKLFF.

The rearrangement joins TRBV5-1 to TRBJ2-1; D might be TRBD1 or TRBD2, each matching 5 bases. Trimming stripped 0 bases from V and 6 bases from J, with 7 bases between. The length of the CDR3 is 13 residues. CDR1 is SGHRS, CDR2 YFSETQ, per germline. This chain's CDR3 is CASSLGGFNEQFF. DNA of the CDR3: TGCGCCAGCAGCTTGGGGGGGTTCAATGAGCAGTTCTTC.

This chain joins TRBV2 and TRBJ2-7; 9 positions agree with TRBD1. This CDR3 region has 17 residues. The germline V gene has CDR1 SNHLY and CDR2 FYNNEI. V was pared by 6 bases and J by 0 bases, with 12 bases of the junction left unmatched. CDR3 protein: CASSPGTGSPSSYEQYF. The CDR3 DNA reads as TGTGCCAGCAGCCCCGGGACAGGGTCACCGAGCTCCTACGAGCAGTACTTC.

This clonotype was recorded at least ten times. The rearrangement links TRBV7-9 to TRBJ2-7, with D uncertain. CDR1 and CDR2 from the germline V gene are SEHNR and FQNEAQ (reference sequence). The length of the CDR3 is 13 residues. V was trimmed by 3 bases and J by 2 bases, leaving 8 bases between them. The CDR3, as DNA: TGTGCCAGCAGCTTGGCGGCCGCCTACGAGCAGTACTTC. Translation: CASSLAAAYEQYF.

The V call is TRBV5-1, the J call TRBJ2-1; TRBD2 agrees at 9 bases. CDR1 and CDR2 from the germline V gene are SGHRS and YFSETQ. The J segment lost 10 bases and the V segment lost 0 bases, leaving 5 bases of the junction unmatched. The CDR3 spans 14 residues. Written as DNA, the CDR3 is TGCGCCAGCAGCTTGGGACTAGCGGTACAGGAGCAGTTCTTC. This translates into CASSLGLAVQEQFF. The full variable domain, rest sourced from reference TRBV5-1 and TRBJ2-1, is KAGVTQTPRYLIKTRGQQVTLSCSPISGHRSVSWYQQTPGQGLQFLFEYFSETQRNKGNFPGRFSGRQFSNSRSEMNVSTLELGDSALYLCASSLGLAVQEQFFGPGTRLTVL.

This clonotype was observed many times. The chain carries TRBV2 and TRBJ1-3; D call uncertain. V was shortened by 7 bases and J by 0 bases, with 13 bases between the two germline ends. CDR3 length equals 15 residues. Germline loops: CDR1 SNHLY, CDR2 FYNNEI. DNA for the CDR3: TGTGCCAGCAAATCAGCGTCCATCTCTGGAAACACCATATATTTT. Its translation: CASKSASISGNTIYF.

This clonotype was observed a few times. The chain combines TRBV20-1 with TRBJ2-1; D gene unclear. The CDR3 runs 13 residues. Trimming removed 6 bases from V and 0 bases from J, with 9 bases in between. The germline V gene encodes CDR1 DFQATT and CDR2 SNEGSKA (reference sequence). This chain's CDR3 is CSANDISYNEQFF. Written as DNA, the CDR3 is TGCAGTGCAAACGATATCTCCTACAATGAGCAGTTCTTC.

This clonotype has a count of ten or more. The CDR3 region has the DNA TGTGCCAGCAGTTCCGGGACAATGGGTTTCTACGAGCAGTACTTC. Translating it yields CASSSGTMGFYEQYF. The gene calls are TRBV28 and TRBJ2-7; the D gene is possibly TRBD1 (6 bases). The germline CDR1 and CDR2 sequences are MDHEN and SYDVKM. CDR3 size: 15 residues. Trimming pared 4 bases from V and 3 bases from J, leaving 16 bases between.

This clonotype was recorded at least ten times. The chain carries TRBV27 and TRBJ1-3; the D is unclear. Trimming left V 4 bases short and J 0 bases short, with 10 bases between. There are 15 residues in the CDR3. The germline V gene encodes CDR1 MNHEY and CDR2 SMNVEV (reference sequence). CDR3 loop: CASSSLGSSGNTIYF. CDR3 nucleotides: TGTGCCAGCAGTTCGCTCGGGAGCTCTGGAAACACCATATATTTT.

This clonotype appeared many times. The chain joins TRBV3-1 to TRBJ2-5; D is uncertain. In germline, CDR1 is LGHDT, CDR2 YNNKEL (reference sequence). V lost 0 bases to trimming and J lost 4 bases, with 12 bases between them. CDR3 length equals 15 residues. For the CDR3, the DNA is TGTGCCAGCAGCCAAGACGACCTACTCCTAGAGACCCAGTACTTC. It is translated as CASSQDDLLLETQYF.

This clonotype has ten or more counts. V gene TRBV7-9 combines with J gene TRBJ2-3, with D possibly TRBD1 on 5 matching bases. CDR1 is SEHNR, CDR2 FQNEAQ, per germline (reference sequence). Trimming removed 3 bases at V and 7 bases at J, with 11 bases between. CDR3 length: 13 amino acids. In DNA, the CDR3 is TGTGCCAGCAGCTTCGCAGGGTTAAATACGCAGTATTTT. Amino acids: CASSFAGLNTQYF.